These 20 T cell receptor beta chains were all obtained from the same sample, sequenced in a study of PD-L1 blockade in urothelial cancer (dated by TCRdb to between 2016 and 2019). Preparation of the library involved the immunoSEQ multiplex PCR assay. As stored in TCRdb, this immuneACCESS dataset retains in-frame rearrangements with V and J assigned. A fraction of the clones does not appear; measured against another copy, unresolved V genes explain less than half of the discrepancy, and the remainder lacks a known reason. In all, the sample holds fewer than 50,000 clones, and about 88% of those were seen once. The ten largest clones take up 2.5% to 3.5% of the sample. The time point label for this specimen denotes: pretreatment peripheral blood. The specimen was PBMCs, collected around atezolizumab (anti-PD-L1) treatment. All receptors derive from a man aged 65 to 85 with urothelial cancer.

V usage is TRBV7-2 and J usage is TRBJ2-6; 9 nucleotides agree with TRBD1. Per the germline V gene, CDR1 is SGHTA and CDR2 is FQGNSA. This CDR3 comprises 17 residues. J gave up 4 bases and V 4 bases, and 8 bases lay outside the gene matches. The CDR3 sequence is CASSSRTGVSGANVLTF. CDR3 sequence (DNA): TGTGCCAGCAGCTCGAGGACAGGGGTATCCGGGGCCAACGTCCTGACTTTC.

This rearrangement joins TRBV19 to TRBJ1-2; perhaps TRBD1 as D (6 bases). This CDR3 is 13 amino acids long. Germline V CDR1 and CDR2: LNHDA, SQIVND (reference sequence). V lost 3 bases to trimming and J lost 3 bases, with 8 bases between them. In nucleotides, the CDR3 is TGTGCCAGTAGTATCGAGGGGGACTATGGCTACACCTTC. The encoded protein is CASSIEGDYGYTF. Full variable domain (rest looked up from reference TRBV19 and TRBJ1-2): DGGITQSPKYLFRKEGQNVTLSCEQNLNHDAMYWYRQDPGQGLRLIYYSQIVNDFQKGDIAEGYSVSREKKESFPLTVTSAQKNPTAFYLCASSIEGDYGYTFGSGTRLTVV.

The CDR3: CASSPEGGGRTEAFF. The DNA of the CDR3 is TGTGCCAGCAGCCCGGAGGGTGGCGGTCGCACTGAAGCTTTCTTT. The gene calls are TRBV11-1 and TRBJ1-1, with unresolved D. V lost 5 bases to trimming and J lost 4 bases, with 17 bases between them. The CDR3 runs 15 residues. CDR1 and CDR2 from the germline V gene are SGHAT and FQDESV (reference sequence).

J is TRBJ2-1 and V is TRBV9; D ambiguous. Per germline, CDR1 SGDLS and CDR2 YYNGEE. This CDR3 contains 13 residues. The germline V and J ends were trimmed by 10 bases and 7 bases, with 18 bases remaining between them. CDR3 residues: CASGQRSLNEQFF. The CDR3 DNA follows: TGTGCCTCCGGCCAGAGGTCCTTGAATGAGCAGTTCTTC.

The chain uses TRBV19 and TRBJ2-2, with a tentative D call TRBD1 (5 bases). CDR1 is LNHDA and CDR2 is SQIVND in the germline V gene (reference sequence). With 5 bases removed from V and 9 bases from J, the gap between germline ends came to 7 bases. The CDR3 runs to 11 residues. Here the CDR3 reads CASSQDRELFF. CDR3 bases: TGTGCCAGTAGTCAGGACAGGGAGCTGTTTTTT.

This chain connects TRBV5-4 to TRBJ2-5, with TRBD2 matching 7 bases. With 4 bases clipped from V and 2 bases from J, the junction kept 14 bases outside the gene matches. Germline V lookup: CDR1 SGHNT, CDR2 YYREEE (reference sequence). The CDR3 covers 17 residues. The CDR3 region is CASSEGLNSGSQETQYF. The CDR3 DNA sequence: TGTGCCAGCAGCGAAGGACTAAATAGCGGGTCACAAGAGACCCAGTACTTC.

The CDR3 DNA follows: TGTGCCAGCAGCCCCCGGGACTCCGTTTGGGTTAATGAGCAGTTCTTC. Protein sequence: CASSPRDSVWVNEQFF. This sequence joins TRBV7-9 and TRBJ2-1; weak D call: TRBD2 (6 bases). Germline V gene data show CDR1 as SEHNR and CDR2 as FQNEAQ (reference sequence). The CDR3 has 16 residues. Trimming cost V 5 bases and J 7 bases, with 21 bases left between them. Filled out from reference TRBV7-9 and TRBJ2-1, the complete variable domain reads DTGVSQNPRHKITKRGQNVTFRCDPISEHNRLYWYRQTLGQGPEFLTYFQNEAQLEKSRLLSDRFSAERPKGSFSTLEIQRTEQGDSAMYLCASSPRDSVWVNEQFFGPGTRLTVL.

V and J are TRBV10-3 and TRBJ2-3; 10 bases line up with TRBD2. This CDR3 has 17 amino acids. The germline V gene encodes CDR1 ENHRY and CDR2 SYGVKD. J gave up 5 bases and V 6 bases, and 14 bases lay outside the gene matches. In DNA form, the CDR3 reads TGTGCCATCAGAGAAGGACTTAGCGGGGGGAGAAAAGATACGCAGTATTTT. Amino acids: CAIREGLSGGRKDTQYF.

The rearrangement links TRBV5-5 to TRBJ1-2; 8 nucleotides align to TRBD1. Trimming took 0 bases from V and 1 from J; bases not matched to a gene: 2. The germline CDR1 and CDR2 sequences are SGHKS and YYEKEE (reference sequence). The CDR3 totals 15 residues. CDR3 in amino acids: CASSLEQGGNYGYTF. The CDR3 DNA is TGTGCCAGCAGCTTGGAACAGGGGGGTAACTATGGCTACACCTTC.

A single count supports this clone. This chain joins TRBV5-4 and TRBJ2-1; 10 bases map to TRBD2. Per germline, CDR1 SGHNT and CDR2 YYREEE (reference sequence). J gave up 5 bases and V 0 bases, and 8 bases lay outside the gene matches. The CDR3 totals 17 residues. The CDR3 coding sequence is TGTGCCAGCAGCTTGGCGCTAGCGGGGGCAACCCACAATGAGCAGTTCTTC. It codes for CASSLALAGATHNEQFF.

The chain is built from TRBV29-1 and TRBJ2-3, with D possibly TRBD2 on 5 matching bases. The CDR3 contains 16 residues. Germline CDR1 and CDR2: SQVTM and ANQGSEA. V was cut by 4 bases and J by 3 bases, with 20 bases left in between. In DNA form, the CDR3 reads TGCAGCGTTGTGTCGGAGGTTCCGAGGGATACAGATACGCAGTATTTT. This gives the protein CSVVSEVPRDTDTQYF.

This clone was seen a handful of times. This sequence joins TRBV29-1 and TRBJ1-1; D is possibly TRBD1 (6 bases). Germline CDR1 and CDR2: SQVTM and ANQGSEA. This CDR3 spans 13 amino acids. V lost 3 bases and J 2 bases, leaving 10 bases between the germline ends. The CDR3 nucleotides are TGCAGCGTTGATCACAGGGTTAACACTGAAGCTTTCTTT. Its protein product is CSVDHRVNTEAFF. The whole variable domain, remainder taken from reference TRBV29-1 and TRBJ1-1, is SAVISQKPSRDICQRGTSLTIQCQVDSQVTMMFWYRQQPGQSLTLIATANQGSEATYESGFVIDKFPISRPNLTFSTLTVSNMSPEDSSIYLCSVDHRVNTEAFFGQGTRLTVV.

V usage is TRBV16 and J usage is TRBJ2-2, with 10 bases identical to TRBD2. The CDR3 contains 16 residues. Germline V gene sequence: CDR1 KGHSY, CDR2 FQNENV. The V segment lost 2 bases and the J segment 4 bases; nucleotides outside the gene matches: 4. The CDR3 sequence is CASSQASGRLTGELFF. The CDR3 bases are TGTGCCAGCAGCCAAGCTAGCGGGAGACTCACCGGGGAGCTGTTTTTT.

This chain links TRBV5-1 with TRBJ1-5; 9 nucleotides match TRBD1. Germline V CDR1 and CDR2: SGHRS, YFSETQ. The CDR3 runs to 13 residues. V was clipped by 4 bases and J by 7 bases; unmatched bases: 3. In DNA form, the CDR3 reads TGCGCCAGCAGCAGGGACAGGGACCAGCCCCAGCATTTT. Encoded protein: CASSRDRDQPQHF.

The chain links TRBV19 to TRBJ1-3; TRBD1 matches 8 bases. The CDR3 consists of 20 residues. J gave up 1 base and V 3 bases, and 17 bases lay outside the gene matches. Germline V gene data show CDR1 as LNHDA and CDR2 as SQIVND (reference sequence). The CDR3 sequence: CASSMFDRGRQWSSGNTIYF. For the CDR3, the DNA is TGTGCCAGTAGTATGTTCGACAGGGGTCGTCAATGGTCGTCTGGAAACACCATATATTTT.

This chain uses TRBV10-3 with TRBJ2-2; 10 bases map to TRBD1. The CDR3 loop spans 16 amino acids. Trimming cost V 8 bases and J 3 bases; bases outside gene matches: 9. Per germline, CDR1 ENHRY and CDR2 SYGVKD. CDR3 loop: CAIGGTGATDTGELFF. CDR3 DNA: TGTGCCATCGGGGGGACAGGGGCGACGGACACCGGGGAGCTGTTTTTT.

This chain joins TRBV6-6 and TRBJ1-4, with TRBD1 as a possible D gene (6 bases). Germline V gene lookup returns CDR1 MNHNY and CDR2 SVGAGI (reference sequence). V was trimmed by 5 bases and J by 6 bases, leaving 16 bases between them. The CDR3 runs 15 residues. CDR3 sequence (DNA): TGTGCCAGCAGTAAACAGGGTAAGGGGGATGAAAAACTGTTTTTT. As protein: CASSKQGKGDEKLFF.

The chain links TRBV7-9 to TRBJ2-2, with unresolved D. The length of the CDR3 is 12 residues. The ends were cut back, 5 bases at V and 3 bases at J, with 4 bases in the middle. CDR1 SEHNR and CDR2 FQNEAQ come from the germline V gene (reference sequence). The CDR3 spells CASSLYTGELFF. CDR3 DNA: TGTGCCAGCAGCCTATACACCGGGGAGCTGTTTTTT.

The chain joins TRBV7-2 to TRBJ2-4; D possibly corresponds to TRBD1 (6 bases). Germline V gene sequence: CDR1 SGHTA, CDR2 FQGNSA. The V and J ends lost 5 bases and 8 bases respectively, with 16 bases between them. The CDR3 totals 14 residues. In DNA form, the CDR3 reads TGTGCCAGCAGCCCAAATCAACAGGGACACATTCAGTACTTC. Its protein is CASSPNQQGHIQYF.

V and J are TRBV7-8 and TRBJ2-1; D not certain. The CDR3 is 13 amino acids. V lost 1 base to trimming and J lost 10 bases, with 11 bases between them. Per germline, CDR1 SGHVS and CDR2 FQNEAQ. CDR3 in amino acids: CASSLGGVSEQFF. CDR3 in DNA: TGTGCCAGCAGCTTAGGAGGAGTTTCAGAGCAGTTCTTC.